A selection of T cell receptor beta chains follows, all from one sample in a study of blood T cell repertoires in COVID-19. Libraries were prepared by immunoSEQ multiplex PCR; TCRdb keeps only in-frame clonotypes and omits some of them. The data contain hundreds of thousands of clones, around 85% of them seen just once; the ten biggest clones take up 2.1%. The source material was peripheral blood. The receptors originated from a woman aged 25 to 39 who had recovered from COVID-19. Both conserved end residues are part of each CDR3. The D gene is left open where the match is weak. For some rows the clone size is stated as once, few or many, or as a class when expanded; others skip it.

. . TRBJ2-7 TRBV6-5 TGTGCCAGCAGCGATTCCGGGACCTACGAGCAGTACTTC CASSDSGTYEQYF
. . TRBJ1-2 TRBV25-1 TGTGCCAGCAGTGATACAGGGACCGGGGATCGTTATGGCTACACCTTC CASSDTGTGDRYGYTF
TRBD2 . TRBJ2-7 TRBV7-6 TGTGCCAGCAGCCCCACCCCTAGCGGGGGGAGGACCTACGAGCAGTACTTC CASSPTPSGGRTYEQYF
TRBD1 . TRBJ1-4 TRBV5-6 TGTGCCAGCAGCTGGGGGACAGGGCGTGAACTGTTTTTT CASSWGTGRELFF
TRBD2 . TRBJ2-2 TRBV14 TGTGCCAGCAGCCAAAAAGGAGCGACTAGCGGGAAGAGGCGCGCCGGGGAGCTGTTTTTT CASSQKGATSGKRRAGELFF
. . TRBJ1-4 TRBV18 TGTGCCAGCTCACCATCTTTGGCGTCCAGGGGCGAAAAACTGTTTTTT CASSPSLASRGEKLFF
TRBD1 few TRBJ2-1 TRBV11-2 TGTGCCAGCAGCTTAGAACAGGGGTCGGACAATGAGCAGTTCTTC CASSLEQGSDNEQFF
TRBD2 . TRBJ2-1 TRBV7-6 TGTGCCAGCAGCTTAGCGCGTGGGGCGGGAGGTTACAATGAGCAGTTCTTC CASSLARGAGGYNEQFF
. . TRBJ2-1 TRBV19 TGTGCCAGTAGTATTGTAGGGCTGGGAGGGGGCTCCTACAATGAGCAGTTCTTC CASSIVGLGGGSYNEQFF
. . TRBJ2-2 TRBV28 TGTGCCACCCTGACTATTGGCCCGAACACCGGGGAGCTGTTTTTT CATLTIGPNTGELFF
. . TRBJ1-4 TRBV27 TGTGCCAGCAGTTTAAGCCCAAGCGGGGCCATAGAAGAAAAACTGTTTTTT CASSLSPSGAIEEKLFF
TRBD2 once TRBJ2-2 TRBV9 TGTGCCAGCAGCGCAGCGGGACTAACCACCGGGGAGCTGTTTTTT CASSAAGLTTGELFF
TRBD1 . TRBJ1-1 TRBV2 TGTGCCAGCAGTGAAGCGCGTTGGACAGGGGGGATAGAAGCTTTCTTT CASSEARWTGGIEAFF
. . TRBJ2-1 TRBV27 TGTGCCAGCAGAAAACAGAATTTCAATGAGCAGTTCTTC CASRKQNFNEQFF
TRBD2 once TRBJ2-3 TRBV5-1 TGCGCCAGCAGCTTGTTTCTAGCGGGAGGCCCCACAGATACGCAGTATTTT CASSLFLAGGPTDTQYF
. . TRBJ1-3 TRBV15 TGTGCCACCAGCAGAGCTCCGGACAGACCAGGGATATATTTT CATSRAPDRPGIYF
TRBD1 . TRBJ1-1 TRBV12-3/TRBV12-4 TGTGCCAGCAGTGCAACCCGACAGGGTGAAGCTTTCTTT CASSATRQGEAFF
. . TRBJ2-2 TRBV24-1 TGTGCCACCAGTGACTCCACTGAACCCGGGGAGCTGTTTTTT CATSDSTEPGELFF
. . TRBJ1-1 TRBV3-1/TRBV3-2 TGTGCCAGCAGCCAAGGGGACACCGAAGCTTTCTTT CASSQGDTEAFF
TRBD1 . TRBJ1-2 TRBV19 TGTGCCACTAGACCCACAGGGGTCCTTGGCTATGGCTACACCTTC CATRPTGVLGYGYTF
. . TRBJ1-1 TRBV6-6 TGTGCCAGCACCAAGTGGGAGGAAGCTTTCTTT CASTKWEEAFF
. . TRBJ1-1 TRBV11-1 TGTGCCAGCAGCGCCTCACAGGGTTGGACTGAAGCTTTCTTT CASSASQGWTEAFF